This T cell receptor beta chain was observed in a study of blood T cells in healthy people across ages (dated by TCRdb to 2013 to 2016). Broadly, across the study: Template switching captured roughly one uniquely barcoded TCR beta cDNA molecule per two T cells in model experiments. Age-related changes in TCR beta repertoire diversity were measured in the study by deep sequencing normalized with unique cDNA molecular identifiers. Donors were grouped into four age groups: young (average 16 years), middle-aged (39), aged (around 60) and long-lived (about 89). To avoid experimental bias, donors of different ages were spread randomly across the sequencing lanes. Using the same blood draw, the study looked at two additional independent replicas of 1 million unique cDNA reads for two donors, one aged 18 to 30 and the other aged 80 or older. Overall results and qualifications from the work: Because donor CMV infection status was unknown, age-related changes in expanded clonotypes were potentially confounded. Compared with the aged group, the long-lived group had more naive CD4+ T cells, fewer expanded clones and increased TCR diversity, suggesting age selection. Since profiling was done on bulk unsorted PBMCs, naive and antigen-experienced compartments could not be conclusively compared. Estimates of total diversity based on one million sequenced T cells were considered lower bounds and underestimates. A strong correlation was found between observed TCR beta diversity and the percentage of naive T cells measured by flow cytometry. Observed TCR beta diversity per million T cells fell roughly linearly with age, and a significant reduction was already apparent by age roughly 40.

The germline V gene (reference sequence) supplies CDR1 DFQATT and CDR2 SNEGSKA. The CDR3 measures 16 amino acids from cysteine to phenylalanine. Just CDR3 DNA is preserved here, 48 bases in frame from base 1. Compared with germline, V lacks 3 bases and J lacks 3 bases; bases without a gene match: 12. Library preparation used 5' RACE. These reads were obtained on an Illumina HiSeq 2500. The second PCR ran for about 6 to 11 cycles and used a J-beta primer mix along with a sample-barcoded 5' primer. A template-switch 5' adaptor carrying 12 random nucleotides introduced a unique molecular identifier onto each TCR beta cDNA molecule. Each sample yielded at least 3 million CDR3-containing paired-end reads. The Mint cDNA synthesis kit, primed by a TRBC-specific oligonucleotide, was used to synthesize first-strand cDNA from all RNA. After uracil-DNA glycosylase treatment, a first 18-cycle PCR used universal primers M1SS and BC2_uni_R on all cDNA. In the authors' own workflow: For normalization, 1 million high-quality reads, each with a distinct molecular identifier, were randomly selected from each sample. Reads with shared molecular identifiers were discarded instead of being binned into consensus sequences. MiTCR, set to a Q25 quality threshold and the strictest error-elimination algorithm, was used for CDR3 identification, clonotype clustering and error correction. A nonparametric unseen species model using Euler transformation provided a lower-bound estimate of total TCR beta diversity. The public reads were reprocessed in TCRdb via fastp at Q25 and MiXCR, keeping in-frame beta chains. Each record represents a unique CDR3 protein, reported with the most common genes and DNA among its rows. TCRdb, rather than the study authors, made the V and J calls. The sample table contains about 1,500,000 distinct CDR3 sequences; only one count was recorded for roughly 28% of them. 7.7% of the sample lies in the top ten.

Concerning this clonotype itself: The antigen it recognizes is unknown. The sample holds no much larger clone one base away, and base qualities are not on file.

Systemically healthy Caucasian individuals from Russia, 35 to 50 in total and aged roughly 6 to 100 years, were included as donors. Each donor gave approximately 10 milliliters of peripheral blood, collected into EDTA-treated Vacutainer tubes. PBMCs were isolated by Ficoll-Paque density-gradient centrifugation, with at least 6 million obtained per sample. Total RNA, at least 6 micrograms per sample, was extracted from PBMCs with Trizol reagent. The percentages of naive CD45RAhigh/CD27high T cells were determined by flow cytometry on a PBMC aliquot from every donor. The chain employs TRBV20-1 and TRBJ2-7, with 9 bases matching TRBD2. The specimen sequenced was blood. The source is a woman in her twenties or thirties in good health. The CDR3 here reads CSASAEAGGIHYEQYF. The sequenced DNA is TGCAGTGCTAGTGCAGAAGCGGGGGGTATCCACTACGAGCAGTACTTC.